This T cell receptor beta chain was recorded in a study of T-cell memory formation after mild COVID-19. The V gene lost 6 bases and the J gene lost 7 bases, with 16 bases spanning the gap. This CDR3 spans 15 amino acids. The germline V gene encodes CDR1 MNHNS and CDR2 SASEGT. The table lists this clonotype with a few counts. What it recognizes is unknown. Study outcomes and limitations: While clones contracting from day 15 to 85 were balanced between CD4 and CD8, later expanders leaned CD4+.

MiXCR, run by TCRdb on the 5' RACE reads, gives a single entry per CDR3 protein. This table has about 270,000 distinct CDR3 sequences, 15% to 20% appearing once. This sequence was found in a man aged 18 to 29 who had mild COVID-19 (a few samples of this study predate the infection). Cell type and time point are not known. This chain uses TRBV6-1 with TRBJ1-6; D is perhaps TRBD1 (6 bases). The sample comprised PBMCs or a T cell subset sorted from them (not recorded which). The CDR3, as DNA: TGTGCCAGCAGACCAGGGCTGGGGGCGAATTCACCCCTCCACTTT. Its translation is CASRPGLGANSPLHF.